Sequencing of this TCR beta chain was carried out in a study of blood T cell repertoires in COVID-19. Study-wide background: COVID-19 samples, acute and convalescent, were from the United States, Italy and Spain.

Sequencing was performed with immunoSEQ multiplex PCR; in TCRdb, only in-frame clones are kept and a portion is missing. The sample lists around 260,000 clones; 80% to 95% were seen once. The Seattle patients, enrolled during active infection, were followed longitudinally. This TCR was sampled from a woman in her 30s with COVID-19, enrolled during active disease. The material sequenced was peripheral blood.

This CDR3 reads CSVEDRWGENTEAFF. The CDR3 DNA reads TGCAGCGTTGAAGATCGGTGGGGGGAGAACACTGAAGCTTTCTTT. The V and J genes are TRBV29-1 and TRBJ1-1, with a tentative D call TRBD1 (5 bases). The V gene lost 0 bases and the J gene lost 1 base, with 12 bases spanning the gap. Germline CDR1 reads SQVTM; CDR2 reads ANQGSEA. The CDR3 runs 15 residues.